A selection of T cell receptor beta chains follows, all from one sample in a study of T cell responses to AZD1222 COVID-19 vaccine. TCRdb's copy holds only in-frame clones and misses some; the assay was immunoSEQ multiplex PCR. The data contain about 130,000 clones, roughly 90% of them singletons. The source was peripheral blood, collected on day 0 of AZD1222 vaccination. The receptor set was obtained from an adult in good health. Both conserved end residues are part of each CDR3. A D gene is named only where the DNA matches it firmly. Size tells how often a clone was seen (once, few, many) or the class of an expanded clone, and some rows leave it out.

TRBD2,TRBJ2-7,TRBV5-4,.,CASSLKREKMYEQYF,TGTGCCAGCAGCTTAAAGCGGGAGAAAATGTACGAGCAGTACTTC
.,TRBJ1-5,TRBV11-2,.,CASSFEGSGQPQHF,TGTGCCAGCAGCTTCGAGGGATCGGGGCAGCCCCAGCATTTT
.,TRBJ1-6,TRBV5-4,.,CASSSTQGLNSPLHF,TGTGCCAGCAGCTCGACACAGGGTCTTAATTCACCCCTCCACTTT
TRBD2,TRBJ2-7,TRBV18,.,CASSPRTSGKGEQYF,TGTGCCAGCTCACCGCGGACTAGCGGAAAAGGGGAGCAGTACTTC
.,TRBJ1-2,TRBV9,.,CASSPPGGTPYGYTF,TGTGCCAGCAGCCCACCCGGGGGCACCCCATATGGCTACACCTTC
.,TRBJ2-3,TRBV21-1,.,CAQGSTDTQYF,TGTGCCCAGGGCAGCACAGATACGCAGTATTTT
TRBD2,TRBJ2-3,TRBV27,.,CASTRGGADTQYF,TGTGCCAGCACCCGGGGAGGGGCAGATACGCAGTATTTT
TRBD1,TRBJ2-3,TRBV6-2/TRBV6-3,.,CASSPGQFPTDTQYF,TGTGCCAGCAGCCCGGGACAGTTTCCCACAGATACGCAGTATTTT
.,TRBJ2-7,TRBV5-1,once,CASSVAGTGREQYF,TGCGCCAGCAGCGTCGCCGGGACGGGACGGGAGCAGTACTTC
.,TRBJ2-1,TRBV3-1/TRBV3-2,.,CASSPPSTQYNEQFF,TGTGCCAGCAGCCCTCCTAGTACCCAGTACAATGAGCAGTTCTTC
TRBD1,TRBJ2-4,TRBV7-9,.,CASSLEAGGDIQYF,TGTGCCAGCAGCTTAGAGGCAGGGGGAGACATTCAGTACTTC
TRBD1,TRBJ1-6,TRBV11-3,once,CASSRQGDSPLHF,TGTGCCAGCAGCCGACAGGGGGATTCACCCCTCCACTTT
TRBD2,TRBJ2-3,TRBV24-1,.,CATSDPGLAGIDTQYF,TGTGCCACCAGTGATCCAGGACTAGCGGGGATAGATACGCAGTATTTT
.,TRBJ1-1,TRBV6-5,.,CASSYGGNTEAFF,TGTGCCAGCAGTTATGGGGGGAACACTGAAGCTTTCTTT